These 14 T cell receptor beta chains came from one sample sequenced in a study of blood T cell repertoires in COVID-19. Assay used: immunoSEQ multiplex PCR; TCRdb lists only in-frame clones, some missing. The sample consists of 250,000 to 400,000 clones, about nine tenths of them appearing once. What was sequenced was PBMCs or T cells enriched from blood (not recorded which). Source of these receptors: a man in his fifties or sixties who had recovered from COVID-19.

The CDR3 nucleotides are TGTGCCAGCAGTTCACAGGGAATTAGCAATCAGCCCCAGCATTTT. Translated, it gives CASSSQGISNQPQHF. This sequence joins TRBV28 and TRBJ1-5; a weak D match, TRBD1 (6 bases). This CDR3 spans 15 amino acids. Per germline, CDR1 MDHEN and CDR2 SYDVKM. Trimming took off 4 bases at V and 0 bases at J, with 10 bases between the two ends. Based on the CDR3 plus reference TRBV28 and TRBJ1-5, the full variable domain is DVKVTQSSRYLVKRTGEKVFLECVQDMDHENMFWYRQDPGLGLRLIYFSYDVKMKEKGDIPEGYSVSREKKERFSLILESASTNQTSMYLCASSSQGISNQPQHFGDGTRLSIL.

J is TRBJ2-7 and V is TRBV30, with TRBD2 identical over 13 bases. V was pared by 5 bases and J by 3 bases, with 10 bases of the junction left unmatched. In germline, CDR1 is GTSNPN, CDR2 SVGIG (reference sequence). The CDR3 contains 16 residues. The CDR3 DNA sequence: TGTGCCTGGGAGGGACTAGCGGGGAAGGGGGGCTACGAGCAGTACTTC. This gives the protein CAWEGLAGKGGYEQYF.

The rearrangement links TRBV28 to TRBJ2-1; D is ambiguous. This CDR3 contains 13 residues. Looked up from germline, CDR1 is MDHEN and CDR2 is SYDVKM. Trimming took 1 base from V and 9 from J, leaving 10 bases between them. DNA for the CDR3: TGTGCCAGCAGTTTATTTCTAGTTCCTGAGCAGTTCTTC. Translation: CASSLFLVPEQFF.

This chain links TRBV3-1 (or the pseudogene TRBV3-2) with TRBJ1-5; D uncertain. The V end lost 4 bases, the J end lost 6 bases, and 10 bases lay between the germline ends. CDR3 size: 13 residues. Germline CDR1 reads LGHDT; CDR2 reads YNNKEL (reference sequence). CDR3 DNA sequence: TGTGCCAGCAGCCCCGGACTCAGTCAGCCCCAGCATTTT. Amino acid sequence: CASSPGLSQPQHF.

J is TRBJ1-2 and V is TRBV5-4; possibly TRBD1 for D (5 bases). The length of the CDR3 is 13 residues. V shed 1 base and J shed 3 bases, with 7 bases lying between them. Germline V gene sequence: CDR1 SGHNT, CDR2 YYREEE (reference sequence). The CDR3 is CASSLSGDYGYTF. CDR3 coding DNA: TGTGCCAGCAGCTTGTCGGGGGACTATGGCTACACCTTC.

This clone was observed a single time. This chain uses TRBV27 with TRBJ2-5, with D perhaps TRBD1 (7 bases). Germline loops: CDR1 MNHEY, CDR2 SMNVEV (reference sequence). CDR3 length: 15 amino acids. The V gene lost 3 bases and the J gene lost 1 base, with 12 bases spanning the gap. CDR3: CASSLAGTAQETQYF. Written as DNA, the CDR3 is TGTGCCAGCAGTTTGGCGGGGACAGCCCAAGAGACCCAGTACTTC.

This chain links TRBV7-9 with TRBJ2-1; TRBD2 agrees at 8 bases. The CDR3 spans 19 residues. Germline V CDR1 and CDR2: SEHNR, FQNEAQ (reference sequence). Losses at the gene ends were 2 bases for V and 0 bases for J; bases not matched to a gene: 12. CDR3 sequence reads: CASSLNLAGRISSYNEQFF. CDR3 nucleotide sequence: TGTGCCAGCAGCTTAAATTTAGCGGGAAGAATTAGCTCCTACAATGAGCAGTTCTTC.

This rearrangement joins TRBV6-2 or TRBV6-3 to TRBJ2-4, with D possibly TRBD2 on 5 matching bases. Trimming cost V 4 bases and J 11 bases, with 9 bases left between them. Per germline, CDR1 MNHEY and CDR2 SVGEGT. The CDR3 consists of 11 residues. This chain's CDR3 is CASSSSEVQYF. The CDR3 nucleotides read TGTGCCAGCAGTTCGTCGGAGGTTCAGTACTTC.

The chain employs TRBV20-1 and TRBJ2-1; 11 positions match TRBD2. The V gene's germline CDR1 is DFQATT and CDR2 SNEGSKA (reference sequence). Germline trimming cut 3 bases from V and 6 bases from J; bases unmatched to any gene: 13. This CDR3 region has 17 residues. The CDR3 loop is CSASFGTSGKYRNEQFF. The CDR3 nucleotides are TGCAGTGCTAGTTTTGGGACTAGCGGTAAATACCGCAATGAGCAGTTCTTC.

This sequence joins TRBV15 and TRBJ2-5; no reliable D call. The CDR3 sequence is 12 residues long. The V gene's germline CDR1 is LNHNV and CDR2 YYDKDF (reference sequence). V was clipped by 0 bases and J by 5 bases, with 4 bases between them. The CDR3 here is CATSRDRETQYF. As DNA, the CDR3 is TGTGCCACCAGCAGAGATCGGGAGACCCAGTACTTC.

CDR3 DNA sequence: TGTGCCAGCAGCCAAGGGCCAGCGGGGAGAAACGAGCAGTACTTC. Translation: CASSQGPAGRNEQYF. This chain links TRBV4-2 with TRBJ2-7; 7 bases align to TRBD2. The trim removed 1 base at V and 5 bases at J, leaving 8 bases unmatched. The length of the CDR3 is 15 residues. Germline loops: CDR1 LGHNA, CDR2 YNFKEQ.

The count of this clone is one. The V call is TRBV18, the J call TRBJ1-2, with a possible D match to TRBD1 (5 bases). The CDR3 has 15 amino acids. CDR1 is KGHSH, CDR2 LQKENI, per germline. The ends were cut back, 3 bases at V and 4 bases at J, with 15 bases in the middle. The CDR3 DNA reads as TGTGCCAGCTCACCGTCGACAGTGGCCTTCTATGGCTACACCTTC. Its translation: CASSPSTVAFYGYTF.

The CDR3 region has the DNA TGTGCCACACAGCGGGATTCTAGCACAGATACGCAGTATTTT. As protein: CATQRDSSTDTQYF. The chain has TRBV6-6 and TRBJ2-3; the match to TRBD2 covers 7 bases. V dropped 10 bases and J dropped 0; count of bases not matched to a gene: 7. The V gene's germline CDR1 is MNHNY and CDR2 SVGAGI (reference sequence). This CDR3 is 14 amino acids long.

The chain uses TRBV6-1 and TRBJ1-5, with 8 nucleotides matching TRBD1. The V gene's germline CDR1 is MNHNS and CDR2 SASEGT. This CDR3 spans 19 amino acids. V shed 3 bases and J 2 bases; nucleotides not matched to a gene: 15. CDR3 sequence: CASSDMTGARAVGNQPQHF. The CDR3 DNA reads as TGTGCCAGCAGTGACATGACAGGGGCCCGGGCGGTGGGCAATCAGCCCCAGCATTTT.